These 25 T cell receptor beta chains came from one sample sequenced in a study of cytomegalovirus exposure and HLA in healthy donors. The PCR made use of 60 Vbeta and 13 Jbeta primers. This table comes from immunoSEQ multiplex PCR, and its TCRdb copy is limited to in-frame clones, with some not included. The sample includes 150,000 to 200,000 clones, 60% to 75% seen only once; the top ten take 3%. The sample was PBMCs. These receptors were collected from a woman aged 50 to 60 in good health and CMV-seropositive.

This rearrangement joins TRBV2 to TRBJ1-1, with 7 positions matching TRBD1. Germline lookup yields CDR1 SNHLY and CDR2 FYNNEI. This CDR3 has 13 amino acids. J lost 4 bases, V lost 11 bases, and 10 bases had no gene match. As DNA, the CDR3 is TGTGCCTCAGGGGGAGATCGGAGCACTGAAGCTTTCTTT. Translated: CASGGDRSTEAFF.

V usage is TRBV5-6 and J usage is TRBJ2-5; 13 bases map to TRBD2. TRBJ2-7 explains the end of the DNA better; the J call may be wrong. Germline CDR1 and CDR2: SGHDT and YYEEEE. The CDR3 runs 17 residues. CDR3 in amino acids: CASSFLTSGGAMYEQYF. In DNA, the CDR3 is TGTGCCAGCAGCTTCCTCACTAGCGGGGGGGCCATGTACGAGCAGTACTTC.

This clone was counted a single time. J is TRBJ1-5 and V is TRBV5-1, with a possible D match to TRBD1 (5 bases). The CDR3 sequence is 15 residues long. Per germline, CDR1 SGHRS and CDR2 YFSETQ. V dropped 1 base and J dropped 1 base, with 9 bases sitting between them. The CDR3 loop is CASSLSGLSNQPQHF. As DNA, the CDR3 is TGCGCCAGCAGCTTGTCAGGGCTGAGCAATCAGCCCCAGCATTTT.

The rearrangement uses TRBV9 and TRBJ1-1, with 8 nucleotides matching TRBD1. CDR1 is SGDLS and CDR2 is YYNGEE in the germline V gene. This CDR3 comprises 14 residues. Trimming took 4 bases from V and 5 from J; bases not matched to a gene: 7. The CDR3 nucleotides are TGTGCCAGCAGCACAGGACAGGGAAAAACTGAAGCTTTCTTT. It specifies CASSTGQGKTEAFF.

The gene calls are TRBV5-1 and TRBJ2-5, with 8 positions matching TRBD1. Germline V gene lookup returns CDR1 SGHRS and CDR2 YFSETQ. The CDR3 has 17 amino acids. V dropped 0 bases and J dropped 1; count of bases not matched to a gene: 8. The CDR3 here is CASSLDGTGFRQETQYF. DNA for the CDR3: TGCGCCAGCAGCTTGGACGGGACAGGTTTCCGCCAAGAGACCCAGTACTTC.

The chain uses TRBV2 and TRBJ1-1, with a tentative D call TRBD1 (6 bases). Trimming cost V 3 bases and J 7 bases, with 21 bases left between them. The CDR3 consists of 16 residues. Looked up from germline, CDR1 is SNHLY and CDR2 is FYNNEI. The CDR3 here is CASSDDKDSRKVEAFF. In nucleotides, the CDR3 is TGTGCCAGCAGTGACGACAAGGACAGCAGAAAAGTTGAAGCTTTCTTT.

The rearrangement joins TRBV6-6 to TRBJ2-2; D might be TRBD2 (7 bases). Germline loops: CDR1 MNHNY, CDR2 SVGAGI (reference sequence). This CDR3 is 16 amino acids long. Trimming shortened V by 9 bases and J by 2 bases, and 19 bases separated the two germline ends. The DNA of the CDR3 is TGTGCCAGTGCCGATGGGGGCGGGGGAAACACCGGGGAGCTGTTTTTT. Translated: CASADGGGGNTGELFF.

CDR3 protein: CASSMSRNTEAFF. The CDR3 DNA reads as TGTGCCAGTAGTATGAGTCGGAACACTGAAGCTTTCTTT. The V and J genes are TRBV19 and TRBJ1-1; D gene uncertain. Trimming cost V 3 bases and J 1 base, with 6 bases left between them. The CDR3 loop spans 13 amino acids. Per germline, CDR1 LNHDA and CDR2 SQIVND (reference sequence).

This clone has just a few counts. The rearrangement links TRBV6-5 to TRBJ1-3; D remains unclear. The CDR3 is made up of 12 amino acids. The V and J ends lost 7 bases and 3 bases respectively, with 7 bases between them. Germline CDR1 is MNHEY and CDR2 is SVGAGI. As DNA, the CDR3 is TGTGCCAGCACCACGGGTGGAAACACCATATATTTT. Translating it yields CASTTGGNTIYF.

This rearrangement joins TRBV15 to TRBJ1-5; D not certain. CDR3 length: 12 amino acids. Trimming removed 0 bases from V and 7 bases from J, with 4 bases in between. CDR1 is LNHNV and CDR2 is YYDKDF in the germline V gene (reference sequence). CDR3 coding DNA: TGTGCCACCAGCAGAGATGAGCAGCCCCAGCATTTT. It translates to CATSRDEQPQHF.

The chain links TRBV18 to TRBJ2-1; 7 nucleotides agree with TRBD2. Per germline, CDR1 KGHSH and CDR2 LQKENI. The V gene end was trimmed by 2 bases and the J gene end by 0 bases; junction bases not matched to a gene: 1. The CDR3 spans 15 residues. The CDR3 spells CASSPGGSSYNEQFF. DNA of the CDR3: TGTGCCAGCTCACCAGGCGGGAGCTCCTACAATGAGCAGTTCTTC.

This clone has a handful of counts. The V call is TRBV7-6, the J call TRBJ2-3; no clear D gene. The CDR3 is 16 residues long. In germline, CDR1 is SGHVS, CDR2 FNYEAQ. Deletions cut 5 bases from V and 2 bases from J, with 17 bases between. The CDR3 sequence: CASSLLTGSSTDTQYF. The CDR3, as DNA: TGTGCCAGCAGCCTACTCACCGGGTCCTCCACAGATACGCAGTATTTT.

CDR3 residues: CASSRTGQGGHEQYF. The CDR3 DNA is TGCGCCAGCAGCCGAACGGGACAGGGAGGCCACGAGCAGTACTTC. The chain combines TRBV4-1 with TRBJ2-7; 9 nucleotides match TRBD1. Germline V gives CDR1 MGHRA, CDR2 YSYEKL. Trimming cost V 4 bases and J 5 bases; bases outside gene matches: 9. The CDR3 sequence is 15 residues long.

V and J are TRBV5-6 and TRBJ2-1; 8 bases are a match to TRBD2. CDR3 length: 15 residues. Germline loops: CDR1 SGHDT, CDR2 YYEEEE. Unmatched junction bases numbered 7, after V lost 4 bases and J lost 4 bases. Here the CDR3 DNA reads TGTGCCAGCAGCCCCCGGGGGGGTGGGTACAATGAGCAGTTCTTC. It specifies CASSPRGGGYNEQFF. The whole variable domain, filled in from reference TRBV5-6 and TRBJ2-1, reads DAGVTQSPTHLIKTRGQQVTLRCSPKSGHDTVSWYQQALGQGPQFIFQYYEEEERQRGNFPDRFSGHQFPNYSSELNVNALLLGDSALYLCASSPRGGGYNEQFFGPGTRLTVL.

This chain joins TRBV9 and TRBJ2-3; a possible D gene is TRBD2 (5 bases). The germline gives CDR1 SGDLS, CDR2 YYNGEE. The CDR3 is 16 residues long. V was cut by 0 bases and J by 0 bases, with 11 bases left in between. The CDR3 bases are TGTGCCAGCAGCGTAGCGGAGGTTTTGAGCACAGATACGCAGTATTTT. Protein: CASSVAEVLSTDTQYF. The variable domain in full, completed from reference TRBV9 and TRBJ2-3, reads DSGVTQTPKHLITATGQRVTLRCSPRSGDLSVYWYQQSLDQGLQFLIQYYNGEERAKGNILERFSAQQFPDLHSELNLSSLELGDSALYFCASSVAEVLSTDTQYFGPGTRLTVL.

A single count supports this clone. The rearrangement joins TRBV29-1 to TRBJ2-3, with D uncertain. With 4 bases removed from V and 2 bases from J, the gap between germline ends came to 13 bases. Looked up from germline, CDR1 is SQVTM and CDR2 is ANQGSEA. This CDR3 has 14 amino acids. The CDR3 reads CSVAMAGVTDTQYF. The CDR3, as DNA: TGCAGCGTTGCAATGGCAGGTGTCACAGATACGCAGTATTTT.

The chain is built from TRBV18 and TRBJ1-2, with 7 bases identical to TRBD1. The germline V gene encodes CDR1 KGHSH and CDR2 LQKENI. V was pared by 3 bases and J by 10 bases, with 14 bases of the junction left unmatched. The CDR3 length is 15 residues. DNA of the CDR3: TGTGCCAGCTCACCGGGCCTACTGACAGGGAATGACTACACCTTC. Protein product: CASSPGLLTGNDYTF.

The CDR3 nucleotides are TGTGCCTCACGACAGGGGCCAGCTAATGAAAAACTGTTTTTT. Translating it yields CASRQGPANEKLFF. The genes are TRBV10-3 and TRBJ1-4; 8 bases are a match to TRBD1. After removal of 11 bases from V and 3 bases from J, the junction contained 8 bases not matched to a gene. The CDR3 length is 14 residues. The germline V gene encodes CDR1 ENHRY and CDR2 SYGVKD.

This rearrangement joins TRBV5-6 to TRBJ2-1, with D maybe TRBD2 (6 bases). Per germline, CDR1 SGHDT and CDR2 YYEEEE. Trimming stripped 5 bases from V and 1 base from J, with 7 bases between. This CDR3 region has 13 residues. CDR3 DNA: TGTGCCAGCAGGGGGGGATCCTACAATGAGCAGTTCTTC. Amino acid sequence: CASRGGSYNEQFF.

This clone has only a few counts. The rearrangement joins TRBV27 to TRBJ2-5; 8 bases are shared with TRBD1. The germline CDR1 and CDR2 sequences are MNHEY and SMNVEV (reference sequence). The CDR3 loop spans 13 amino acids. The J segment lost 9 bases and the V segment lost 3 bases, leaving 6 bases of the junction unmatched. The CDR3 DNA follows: TGTGCCAGCAGTTTCAGGGGGCGCGTAGCCCAGTACTTC. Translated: CASSFRGRVAQYF.

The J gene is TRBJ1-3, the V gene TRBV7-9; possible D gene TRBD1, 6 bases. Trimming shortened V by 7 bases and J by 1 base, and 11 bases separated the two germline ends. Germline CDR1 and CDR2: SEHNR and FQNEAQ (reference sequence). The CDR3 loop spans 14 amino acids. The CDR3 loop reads CASNKQGSGNTIYF. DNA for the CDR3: TGTGCCAGCAACAAACAGGGATCTGGAAACACCATATATTTT.

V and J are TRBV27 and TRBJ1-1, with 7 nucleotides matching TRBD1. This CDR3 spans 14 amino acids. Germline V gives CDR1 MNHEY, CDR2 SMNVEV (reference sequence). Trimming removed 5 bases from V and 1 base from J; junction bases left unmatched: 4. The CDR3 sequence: CASSLGQANTEAFF. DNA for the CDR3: TGTGCCAGCAGTCTAGGACAGGCGAACACTGAAGCTTTCTTT.

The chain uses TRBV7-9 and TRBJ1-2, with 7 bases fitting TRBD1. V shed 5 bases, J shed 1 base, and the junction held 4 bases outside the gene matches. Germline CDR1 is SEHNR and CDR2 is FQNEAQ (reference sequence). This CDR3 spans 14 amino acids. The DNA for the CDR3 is TGTGCCAGCAGCACGGGACAGATTAACTATGGCTACACCTTC. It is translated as CASSTGQINYGYTF.

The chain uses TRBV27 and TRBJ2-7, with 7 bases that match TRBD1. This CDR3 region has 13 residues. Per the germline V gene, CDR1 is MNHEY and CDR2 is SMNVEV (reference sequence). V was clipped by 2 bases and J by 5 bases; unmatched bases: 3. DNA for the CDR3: TGTGCCAGCAGTTTACTCCAGGGGGACGAGCAGTACTTC. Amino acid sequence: CASSLLQGDEQYF.

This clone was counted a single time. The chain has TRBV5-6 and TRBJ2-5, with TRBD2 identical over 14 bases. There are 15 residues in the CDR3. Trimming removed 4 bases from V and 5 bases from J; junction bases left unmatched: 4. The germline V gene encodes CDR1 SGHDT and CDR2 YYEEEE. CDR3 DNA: TGTGCCAGCAGCCGACTAGCGGGGGGGCACGAGACCCAGTACTTC. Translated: CASSRLAGGHETQYF.